This TCR beta chain came from a study of T cell repertoires in ileal Crohn's disease. The wider study: Every patient was operated on for stricturing (about 60%) or penetrating (approximately 40%) complications.

Only a few counts were recorded for this clone. Its antigen is still unknown. General study findings and limits: Endoscopic recurrence occurred in every patient whose clonality exceeded 26.8%. Compared with non-smokers, active smokers at surgery showed more clonal expansions.

Repertoires were generated with immunoSEQ multiplex PCR, while TCRdb's copy carries only in-frame clones and drops some. This sample has 13,000 to 15,000 clones, with around four fifths found just once. Trimming removed 7 bases from V and 5 bases from J, with 18 bases in between. The length of the CDR3 is 15 residues. CDR1 SNHLY and CDR2 FYNNEI come from the germline V gene. Sequenced: ileal tissue. This chain joins TRBV2 and TRBJ1-5; possibly TRBD1 for D (5 bases). The TCR was taken from an adult with Crohn's disease. In DNA, the CDR3 is TGTGCCAGCACACTTGGCCAGGGAGGGGATCAGCCCCAGCATTTT. Encoded protein: CASTLGQGGDQPQHF.